This T cell receptor beta chain appears in the sequencing data of a study of T-cell memory formation after mild COVID-19. Study information: TCR clustering was largely donor specific. Study-wide points: Proof of SARS-CoV-2 specificity was absent for the second-wave clones that crested on day 37.

Points on this clonotype: Its specificity is not known.

Germline V gene lookup returns CDR1 ENHRY and CDR2 SYGVKD. V lost 10 bases, J lost 1 base, and 16 bases stayed unmatched. The CDR3 runs to 18 residues. TCRdb re-derived calls from the 5' RACE reads in MiXCR, one entry per CDR3 protein. The repertoire holds about 430,000 distinct CDR3 sequences, with roughly 17% as singletons. The chain links TRBV10-3 to TRBJ2-3; TRBD2 agrees at 11 bases. The sequence came from a man younger than 35 who had mild COVID-19 (a few samples of this study predate the infection). Cell type and time point are not known. Sequences were obtained from PBMCs or a T cell subset sorted from them (not recorded which). The CDR3 DNA sequence: TGTGCCACCAAGGGGGGACTAGCGGTCGAAAGGGGCACAGATACGCAGTATTTT. This gives the protein CATKGGLAVERGTDTQYF.